The TCR beta chain described here comes from a study of cytomegalovirus exposure and HLA in healthy donors (dated by TCRdb to between 2016 and 2019). At the level of the whole study: According to an earlier analysis of 587 of the donors, 150 million to 200 million T cells yielded 117 million unique TCR beta sequences and approximately 300 Gb of sequence data. Roughly 300 gigabases of sequencing data and approximately 93 million unique TCR sequences were included in an early release covering 500 to 750 HLA-typed donors. Of the approximately 400 genotyped donors, 75% to 85% were placed in the genetic ancestry cluster associated with self-reported Caucasian donors. The study aimed to test whether signatures of past pathogen exposure could be identified by cataloging public T cell receptors. Using immunosequencing, the study profiled T cell repertoires from approximately 700 subjects and related those repertoires to cytomegalovirus serostatus. A separate validation cohort of about 110 different subjects was used in addition to the 666-subject first cohort. To predict cytomegalovirus infection status, the study combined high-throughput TCR immunosequencing, statistical association of individual TCRs with disease status, and machine learning. A later analysis re-analyzed previously published TCR beta repertoires from 500 to 700 donors and added high-resolution HLA genotyping to study TCR occurrence patterns. In the later analysis, no new phenotypic data were used to find candidate immune exposures; instead, reliance was placed on TCR beta sequences and their occurrence across donors. An earlier analysis of several hundred of the donors applied high-throughput TCR beta sequencing to assess whether each TCR beta V gene segment acted as functional or pseudogenic. Donor age, sex, ethnicity and CMV serostatus were compiled alongside the repertoire data. A later genetic analysis took genome-wide SNP genotypes for about 55% of the roughly 670 donors and used that subset as a discovery cohort. All discovery cohort repertoires had been generated using a single sequencing platform. Class I and class II HLA loci were covered by the typing at four-digit resolution. The number of donors typed differed by locus, with about 629-630 for A, B, C, DRB1 and DQB1, more than 500 for DQA1, 600 to 610 for DPA1, and approximately 470 for DPB1. Roughly five DR-DQ haplotypes were handled as single units for association and clustering, since linkage in the cohort was strong. Among about 390 genotyped donors of the cohort, an average of around 240,000 unique TCR beta nucleotide sequences were sequenced per donor, about a sixth of them non-productive.

The germline V gene encodes CDR1 SSHAT and CDR2 FNYEAQ (reference sequence). The CDR3 measures 13 amino acids from cysteine to phenylalanine. CDR3 DNA is the only sequence kept; it has 39 bases, read in frame from the first base. A note on this clone: This clone's antigen is unknown. Qualities for individual bases were not recorded, and no much larger clone is one base off.

In total, roughly 670 healthy bone marrow donors made up the cohort. At the time of sampling, all cohort members were nominally healthy, though unrecorded immune exposures were likely present. The donor was CMV seronegative and was included in the group of over 300 seronegative cohort members. Each donor provided a peripheral blood sample, and peripheral blood mononuclear cells were used for TCR beta sequencing. The Qiagen DNeasy Blood Extraction Kit was used to extract genomic DNA from the blood cell samples. Receptor libraries were prepared by the immunoSEQ multiplex PCR assay. The multiplex PCR relied on a mix of 60 forward primers for TCR Vbeta segments and 13 reverse primers for TCR Jbeta segments. Amplification of the CDR3 region of rearranged TCR beta genes was performed with a multiplex PCR assay on genomic DNA. Amplified TCR beta libraries were sequenced as 87-base-pair reads on the Illumina HiSeq System. The original pipeline was this. In a later analysis, about 80 million unique TCR beta chains were counted across the 650 to 750 repertoires, and roughly 11 million of these chains were shared by at least two donors. Raw reads were error-corrected and collapsed into unique sequences with a nearest-neighbor algorithm that merged closely related sequences to remove PCR and sequencing errors. Alignment of CDR3 sequences to IMGT reference sequences was used to assign V, D and J gene segments. For a sequence to be retained, a match of at least six nucleotides was required to both a V gene segment and a J gene segment. Rearrangements were called productive when the CDR3 lacked stop codons and stayed in frame with V and J; all others were non-productive. Following IMGT convention, CDR3 was defined as the stretch from the second conserved V-encoded cysteine to the conserved J-encoded phenylalanine. Sequences without an unambiguous match to a single V gene segment were excluded from the earlier analysis of several hundred of the donors. In an earlier analysis of a few hundred of the donors, a V segment was called functional when productive rearrangements were above 56.7%, and segregating when the standard deviation between donors exceeded 5%. A statistical classification framework was built for diagnosing cytomegalovirus status from the catalog of TCR beta chain sequences. V and J gene assignment, in a later analysis, came from comparing TCR nucleotide sequences with IMGT/GENE-DB human TR gene sequences. In a later analysis, CDR3 sequences and most-parsimonious VDJ recombination scenarios were assigned using the TCRdist pipeline. In a later analysis, each TCR beta chain was defined by its CDR3 amino acid sequence together with its V-gene family, and reads without a unique V-gene family were excluded. In a later analysis, 550 to 650 highly shared, low-generation-probability nucleotide sequences were removed to address suspected cross-contamination and a sequencing artifact. In a later analysis, a clonal expansion index was calculated for each public chain from normalized within-repertoire ranks of inferred template counts. In a later analysis, generation probabilities were computed using a VDJ recombination model fitted to out-of-frame rearrangements, and the results were checked against IGoR. A later analysis scored TCR-TCR, TCR-HLA and TCR-CMV co-occurrence with hypergeometric tests, applying a repertoire-size bias correction to TCR pairs. In a later analysis, false discovery rates were estimated by permuting HLA or CMV assignments 20 times. In a later analysis, co-occurring TCRs were grouped using DBSCAN, and TCRdist sequence similarity was added for clustering within HLA-allele-positive subsets. For co-occurrence clustering, repertoires with fewer than 30,000 or more than 120,000 public chains were excluded, along with about five repertoires with anomalous nucleotide sharing. TCRdb stores this immuneACCESS table with in-frame sequences only. Part of the clones is absent; in the studies checked, under half of the shortfall reflects unresolved V genes, and no reason is known for the rest. Clone size and V and J calls were adopted from that table, with D and trimming inferred from the DNA. For this sample the table gives some 140,000 clones, of which roughly 80% were detected only once. 0.75% to 0.95% of the sample rests with the top ten.

Study-wide conclusions, independent of this receptor: According to a later genetic analysis, donors in an Asian-associated ancestry cluster had fewer N-insertions in productive TCRs than the approximately 670-donor mean. At a false discovery rate of 0.05, a later analysis linked 16,951 TCR beta sequences to specific HLA alleles. While some public TCRs were present in many individuals, most TCR sequences turned up only very rarely across donors. Strong co-occurrence of HLA alleles, especially DR and DQ, made assigning TCR associations to individual alleles difficult. A total of around 150 TCR beta chains were listed by the study as associated with cytomegalovirus. A few of the identified cytomegalovirus-associated TCR beta chains were confirmed in vitro to be specific for cytomegalovirus antigens. The authors suggested that the approach could potentially be generalized to other disease states and immunological phenotypes. A group of highly shared sequence variants was considered likely to be a technical artifact of the sequencing pipeline. A later genetic analysis associated a missense DCLRE1C variant with V-gene and J-gene trimming of TCR beta chains, and an independent cohort replicated the association. A further reported finding was that TCR beta sequences accurately predicted the HLA-A and HLA-B alleles for most subjects in the first cohort. Because HLA typing was missing for some donors at each locus, association tests included only the typed subset. Sequencing depth was assumed to be roughly uniform across donors in the presence/absence analyses, though that assumption may not hold. In this cohort, only TCR beta chains were sequenced, and detectable features were limited by the absence of alpha or paired-chain data. Some IMGT-functional V segments, including TRBV6-2 and TRBV6-3, could not be distinguished by the 87-base-pair reads and were therefore excluded. In a later analysis, TCR association rates were found to vary across HLA loci, with the most associated TCRs seen for DRB1 alleles and the fewest for HLA-C alleles. A later analysis found that HLA-associated TCR beta chains were more clonally expanded and had lower generation probabilities than equally common non-associated chains. According to a later analysis, parvovirus B19, influenza, CMV and Epstein-Barr virus appeared linked to several top co-occurrence clusters. About 15 rarely observed V segments, including chromosome 9 orphons, were excluded from the earlier analysis of about 610 of the donors because counts were too low. In both the original and validation cohorts, the classifier was reported to diagnose cytomegalovirus status with high specificity and sensitivity. In an earlier analysis of several hundred of the donors, most TCR beta V segments were observed in productive rearrangements about 90% or about 30% of the time, broadly matching IMGT annotations. For the cohort, immune exposure information was limited to CMV serostatus. Correlated functional status among segregating V segments might be attributable to linkage disequilibrium, but an unknown experimental factor could not be ruled out. A later analysis found that most CMV-associated TCR beta chains appeared HLA-restricted, with HLA associations seemingly driven largely by CMV exposure.

This TCR was sampled from a woman aged 55-69 years in good health and CMV-seronegative. The sequenced sample was PBMCs. This receptor chain uses TRBV7-7 and TRBJ2-3, and 9 junctional nucleotides match TRBD1. The CDR3 region: CAVWDRATDTQYF. The nucleotide sequence reads TGTGCAGTGTGGGACAGGGCGACAGATACGCAGTATTTT.